This T cell receptor beta chain was sequenced in a study of CD8+ T cells in alopecia areata. Sequencing templates came from extracted RNA that was reverse transcribed into cDNA. The protocol was immunoSEQ multiplex PCR, while the TCRdb copy is restricted to in-frame clones and leaves out a portion. The data show about 210,000 clones, with around two fifths seen just once and about 2.6% held by the top ten. The germline V gene has CDR1 MNHEY and CDR2 SVGAGI. The CDR3 is 13 amino acids. The ends were cut back, 6 bases at V and 6 bases at J, with 14 bases in the middle. Treatment indicated: oral pan-JAK inhibitor, 5-10 mg twice daily.

This specimen was CD4+ T cells sorted from blood, taken at roughly week 38, from a patient treated with tofacitinib. The TCR was taken from a human donor with alopecia areata. The V gene is TRBV6-5, the J gene TRBJ2-5; no firm D call. CDR3 bases: TGTGCCAGCAGCCCCTATAGGGTGAAGACCCAGTACTTC. Amino acid sequence: CASSPYRVKTQYF.